The 14 T cell receptor beta chains in this list originate from one sample, sequenced in a study of cytomegalovirus exposure and HLA in healthy donors. Primers for the PCR totalled 60 Vbeta and 13 Jbeta. This table comes from immunoSEQ multiplex PCR, and its TCRdb copy is limited to in-frame clones, with some not included. The sample includes some 130,000 clones, over 60% seen only once; the top ten take under 2%. The specimen sequenced was PBMCs. The receptor set was obtained from a female donor in good health and CMV-seropositive.

This rearrangement joins TRBV27 to TRBJ2-3; TRBD1 matches at 7 bases. V gave up 6 bases and J gave up 1 base; unmatched junction bases: 4. This CDR3 comprises 14 residues. Germline V gene data show CDR1 as MNHEY and CDR2 as SMNVEV (reference sequence). This chain's CDR3 is CASRKGQRTDTQYF. The CDR3 region has the DNA TGTGCCAGCAGGAAGGGACAGCGCACAGATACGCAGTATTTT.

V and J are TRBV19 and TRBJ2-2, with D hard to call. Germline CDR1 is LNHDA and CDR2 is SQIVND (reference sequence). With 7 bases removed from V and 9 bases from J, the gap between germline ends came to 9 bases. The CDR3 contains 11 residues. In nucleotides, the CDR3 is TGTGCCAGTATTAGCCACTGGGAGCTGTTTTTT. Amino acids: CASISHWELFF.

The CDR3 DNA follows: TGCGCCAGCACGCCGCTAGCGGGAGGGCCCGCCGGGGAGCTGTTTTTT. Residues: CASTPLAGGPAGELFF. The rearrangement joins TRBV5-1 to TRBJ2-2, with 12 bases aligning to TRBD2. In germline, CDR1 is SGHRS, CDR2 YFSETQ. V lost 6 bases and J lost 6; bases outside the gene matches: 9. The CDR3 totals 16 residues.

The CDR3 DNA reads TGTGCCAGCAGCGACAGGACTAGCGGGGACACAGATACGCAGTATTTT. This sequence encodes CASSDRTSGDTDTQYF. This sequence joins TRBV7-3 and TRBJ2-3, with 12 bases matching TRBD2. The CDR3 has 16 amino acids. Trimming cost V 5 bases and J 2 bases; bases outside gene matches: 5. Per the germline V gene, CDR1 is SGHTA and CDR2 is FQGTGA. Supplemented by reference TRBV7-3 and TRBJ2-3, the full variable domain reads GAGVSQTPSNKVTEKGKYVELRCDPISGHTALYWYRQSLGQGPEFLIYFQGTGAADDSGLPNDRFFAVRPEGSVSTLKIQRTERGDSAVYLCASSDRTSGDTDTQYFGPGTRLTVL.

The chain employs TRBV27 and TRBJ2-7, with D possibly TRBD2 on 6 matching bases. CDR3 length equals 18 residues. CDR1 is MNHEY and CDR2 is SMNVEV in the germline V gene (reference sequence). Trimming shortened V by 6 bases and J by 2 bases, and 26 bases separated the two germline ends. CDR3 DNA sequence: TGTGCCAGCAGCCTCCTCGCCCGTGGGAGCGGACTACCCTACGAGCAGTACTTC. Its translation: CASSLLARGSGLPYEQYF.

The CDR3 DNA reads TGTGCCAGCAGCACCACAGCCACATCTTACAATGAGCAGTTCTTC. It codes for CASSTTATSYNEQFF. The V and J genes are TRBV9 and TRBJ2-1; D is unresolved. Germline values: CDR1 SGDLS, CDR2 YYNGEE. The CDR3 consists of 15 residues. Deletions cut 4 bases from V and 4 bases from J, with 15 bases between. Drawing the rest from reference TRBV9 and TRBJ2-1, the complete variable domain is DSGVTQTPKHLITATGQRVTLRCSPRSGDLSVYWYQQSLDQGLQFLIQYYNGEERAKGNILERFSAQQFPDLHSELNLSSLELGDSALYFCASSTTATSYNEQFFGPGTRLTVL.

This sequence joins TRBV7-6 and TRBJ2-1; TRBD2 agrees at 10 bases. CDR3 size: 18 residues. CDR1 SGHVS and CDR2 FNYEAQ come from the germline V gene. V was pared by 0 bases and J by 7 bases, with 12 bases of the junction left unmatched. CDR3 nucleotides: TGTGCCAGCAGCTTAGCAAGCCGCGTGGCTAGCGGGAGAAATGAGCAGTTCTTC. Translated, it gives CASSLASRVASGRNEQFF.

The chain is built from TRBV7-6 and TRBJ2-7, with 7 bases that match TRBD1. Germline V lookup: CDR1 SGHVS, CDR2 FNYEAQ. This CDR3 spans 14 amino acids. V was pared by 4 bases and J by 3 bases, with 6 bases of the junction left unmatched. The CDR3 nucleotides read TGTGCCAGCAGCTCTGACAGGGTCGGCTACGAGCAGTACTTC. It yields the protein CASSSDRVGYEQYF.

The rearrangement joins TRBV6-1 to TRBJ2-3; D uncertain. Trimming cost V 7 bases and J 5 bases, with 10 bases left between them. The CDR3 is 12 residues long. Germline values: CDR1 MNHNS, CDR2 SASEGT. CDR3 residues: CASNLIGDTQYF. CDR3 DNA sequence: TGTGCCAGCAATCTTATCGGAGATACGCAGTATTTT.

The chain combines TRBV2 with TRBJ2-1; D is undetermined. Germline CDR1 and CDR2: SNHLY and FYNNEI. The CDR3 runs to 15 residues. V was cut by 7 bases and J by 4 bases, with 17 bases left in between. The DNA for the CDR3 is TGTGCCAGCAAGAGAACGAGACTCCTATACAATGAGCAGTTCTTC. It specifies CASKRTRLLYNEQFF.

The chain couples TRBV5-1 to TRBJ1-2, with 11 bases matching TRBD1. The CDR3 totals 14 residues. After removal of 3 bases from V and 5 bases from J, the junction contained 3 bases not matched to a gene. Germline V gene lookup returns CDR1 SGHRS and CDR2 YFSETQ. The CDR3 protein is CASSSGQGVYGYTF. In nucleotides, the CDR3 is TGCGCCAGCAGCTCGGGACAGGGGGTTTATGGCTACACCTTC.

The chain joins TRBV10-2 to TRBJ1-5; D is ambiguous. From germline, CDR1 is WSHSY and CDR2 SAAADI. V was trimmed by 3 bases and J by 2 bases, leaving 5 bases between them. This CDR3 comprises 13 residues. The CDR3 nucleotides are TGCGCCAGCAGTGATAGAGGCAATCAGCCCCAGCATTTT. Translation: CASSDRGNQPQHF.

The chain employs TRBV5-1 and TRBJ2-7; D may be TRBD1 (7 bases). Germline assignment: CDR1 SGHRS and CDR2 YFSETQ. The CDR3 sequence is 16 residues long. The ends were cut back, 4 bases at V and 0 bases at J, with 17 bases in the middle. This CDR3 is CASSPSQGGLSYEQYF. The CDR3 DNA reads TGCGCCAGCAGCCCTTCCCAGGGGGGACTCTCCTACGAGCAGTACTTC.

This chain connects TRBV5-1 to TRBJ2-7, with no clear D. V lost 4 bases to trimming and J lost 0 bases, with 14 bases between them. Germline values: CDR1 SGHRS, CDR2 YFSETQ. The CDR3 is 15 amino acids. CDR3 DNA: TGCGCCAGCAGCATAACAGCAGGTAGCTCCTACGAGCAGTACTTC. Encoded protein: CASSITAGSSYEQYF.